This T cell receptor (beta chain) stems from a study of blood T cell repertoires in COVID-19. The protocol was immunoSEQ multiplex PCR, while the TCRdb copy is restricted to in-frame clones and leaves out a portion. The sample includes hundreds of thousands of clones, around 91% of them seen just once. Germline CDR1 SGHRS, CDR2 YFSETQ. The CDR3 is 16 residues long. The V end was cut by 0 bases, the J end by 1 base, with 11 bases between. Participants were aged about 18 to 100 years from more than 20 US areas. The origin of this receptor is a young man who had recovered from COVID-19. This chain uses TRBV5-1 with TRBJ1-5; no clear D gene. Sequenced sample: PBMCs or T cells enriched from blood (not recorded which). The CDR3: CASSLGYGGSNQPQHF. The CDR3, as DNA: TGCGCCAGCAGCTTGGGATATGGAGGGAGCAATCAGCCCCAGCATTTT.